This T cell receptor beta chain was captured in a study of siplizumab effects on memory and regulatory T cells. Study-wide results and caveats: An assignable naive or memory phenotype was lacking in roughly 80-97% of proliferating CD4+ or CD8+ clones. Mappable CD4+ clones that were alloreactive averaged 68.8% Treg-derived with siplizumab versus approximately 29% in controls.

Comment on this clone: Its antigen is as yet unknown.

Repertoires were generated with immunoSEQ multiplex PCR, while TCRdb's copy carries only in-frame clones and drops some. The sample records some 100,000 clones, 80% to 95% being singletons. The TCR sequence derives from a human donor in good health. Some clones in this sample may be carry-over from other donors' samples. The source material was CD4+ T cells sorted from blood.

CDR3 residues: CASSLWGLAGFNEQFF. In DNA, the CDR3 is TGTGCCAGCAGTTTATGGGGGCTAGCGGGATTCAATGAGCAGTTCTTC. J is TRBJ2-1 and V is TRBV27, with 9 nucleotides matching TRBD2. Germline CDR1 MNHEY, CDR2 SMNVEV (reference sequence). V gave up 1 base and J gave up 6 bases; unmatched junction bases: 7. CDR3 length equals 16 residues.